Following are 20 T cell receptor beta chains from one sample sequenced in a study of blood T cell repertoires in COVID-19. Produced via immunoSEQ multiplex PCR; TCRdb's table is partial and in-frame only. Of 95,000 to 150,000 clones listed, roughly 89% are singletons. Sequenced input: PBMCs or T cells enriched from blood (not recorded which). These receptors all stem from a woman aged 30 to 39 who had recovered from COVID-19.

The V call is TRBV3-1 (or the pseudogene TRBV3-2), the J call TRBJ1-2; TRBD1 agrees at 9 bases. This CDR3 has 15 residues. Germline lookup yields CDR1 LGHDT and CDR2 YNNKEL (reference sequence). V lost 2 bases, J lost 4 bases, and 5 bases stayed unmatched. CDR3 nucleotide sequence: TGTGCCAGCAGCCAACGGACAGGGGCGGGCTATGGCTACACCTTC. Its protein is CASSQRTGAGYGYTF.

The J gene is TRBJ1-2, the V gene TRBV24-1; D perhaps matches TRBD1 (6 bases). The V and J ends lost 4 bases and 6 bases respectively, with 20 bases between them. Germline V CDR1 and CDR2: KGHDR, SFDVKD. This CDR3 region has 16 residues. The CDR3 protein is CATSDGGQRKGHGYTF. DNA for the CDR3: TGTGCCACCAGTGACGGCGGACAGCGAAAAGGCCATGGCTACACCTTC.

The rearrangement uses TRBV4-1 and TRBJ1-1, with D possibly matching TRBD1 (6 bases). The CDR3 is 14 residues long. The germline CDR1 and CDR2 sequences are MGHRA and YSYEKL. Trimming shortened V by 4 bases and J by 7 bases, and 16 bases separated the two germline ends. CDR3 region: CASSRETGSDEAFF. The CDR3 DNA sequence: TGCGCCAGCAGCCGGGAAACAGGGTCTGATGAAGCTTTCTTT.

The chain employs TRBV7-3 and TRBJ2-6; D unresolved. Per the germline V gene, CDR1 is SGHTA and CDR2 is FQGTGA. V lost 4 bases and J lost 2, with 6 bases in between. CDR3 length: 14 amino acids. The CDR3 loop reads CASSSGTGANVLTF. Written as DNA, the CDR3 is TGTGCCAGCAGCTCAGGTACTGGGGCCAACGTCCTGACTTTC.

This clone was seen just once. This chain links TRBV7-2 with TRBJ2-2, with D tentatively TRBD2 (6 bases). The germline V gene has CDR1 SGHTA and CDR2 FQGNSA. The V gene lost 1 base and the J gene lost 1 base, with 10 bases spanning the gap. The CDR3 has 16 residues. The CDR3 spells CASSLVGLRNTGELFF. The CDR3 nucleotides are TGTGCCAGCAGCTTAGTGGGACTCAGGAACACCGGGGAGCTGTTTTTT.

The rearrangement uses TRBV3-1 (or the pseudogene TRBV3-2) and TRBJ1-1, with D tentatively TRBD1 (5 bases). The CDR3 has 15 amino acids. V was pared by 0 bases and J by 5 bases, with 13 bases between. Germline V lookup: CDR1 LGHDT, CDR2 YNNKEL (reference sequence). CDR3 in DNA: TGTGCCAGCAGCCAAGAATCGACAGTCTCTACTGAAGCTTTCTTT. This gives the protein CASSQESTVSTEAFF.

The J gene is TRBJ1-2, the V gene TRBV28; perhaps TRBD1 as D (6 bases). The CDR3 has 15 residues. Per the germline V gene, CDR1 is MDHEN and CDR2 is SYDVKM. The ends were cut back, 1 base at V and 8 bases at J, with 17 bases in the middle. CDR3 nucleotides: TGTGCCAGCAGTTTATCTTCCAGGGGATTCTTGGGCTACACCTTC. Translating it yields CASSLSSRGFLGYTF.

V usage is TRBV10-3 and J usage is TRBJ2-7, with TRBD2 matching over 13 bases. CDR3 length: 15 residues. Trimming at V came to 10 bases and at J to 0 bases, leaving 6 bases not matched to a gene. Germline CDR1 and CDR2: ENHRY and SYGVKD. The CDR3 is CASSTSGRGSYEQYF. CDR3 nucleotides: TGTGCCAGCTCTACTAGCGGGAGGGGCTCCTACGAGCAGTACTTC.

The J gene is TRBJ2-3, the V gene TRBV28; 9 bases fit TRBD1. The CDR3 covers 18 residues. After removal of 4 bases from V and 0 bases from J, the junction contained 11 bases not matched to a gene. The germline V gene has CDR1 MDHEN and CDR2 SYDVKM. CDR3 in amino acids: CASSYLIGTGTSTDTQYF. The CDR3 coding sequence is TGTGCCAGCAGTTACCTTATAGGGACAGGGACTAGCACAGATACGCAGTATTTT.

The chain carries TRBV5-4 and TRBJ2-5; 7 nucleotides match TRBD2. In germline, CDR1 is SGHNT, CDR2 YYREEE (reference sequence). The CDR3 totals 14 residues. V lost 1 base and J lost 5; bases outside the gene matches: 5. CDR3 amino acids: CASSLLRLAETQYF. DNA for the CDR3: TGTGCCAGCAGCTTGCTGAGACTAGCTGAGACCCAGTACTTC.

This rearrangement joins TRBV4-3 to TRBJ2-1; D possibly corresponds to TRBD2 (6 bases). Looked up from germline, CDR1 is LGHNA and CDR2 is YSLEER. The CDR3 has 15 residues. V dropped 1 base and J dropped 2 bases, with 9 bases sitting between them. Here the CDR3 reads CASSQAGATYNEQFF. The CDR3 region has the DNA TGCGCCAGCAGCCAAGCGGGAGCTACCTACAATGAGCAGTTCTTC.

The chain links TRBV28 to TRBJ2-3; D remains unclear. Germline-derived CDR1 and CDR2 are MDHEN and SYDVKM. V lost 5 bases, J lost 0 bases, and 12 bases lay in between. This CDR3 is 15 amino acids long. CDR3 nucleotides: TGTGCCAGCAGTCCCCAACCCGGGAGCACAGATACGCAGTATTTT. Its protein product is CASSPQPGSTDTQYF.

The V call is TRBV29-1, the J call TRBJ2-1; D perhaps matches TRBD2 (5 bases). V was shortened by 5 bases and J by 0 bases, with 11 bases between the two germline ends. The CDR3 extends over 14 amino acids. CDR1 and CDR2 from the germline V gene are SQVTM and ANQGSEA. Here the CDR3 reads CSVPSDSSYNEQFF. CDR3 DNA: TGCAGCGTTCCTTCGGACTCCTCCTACAATGAGCAGTTCTTC.

The V gene is TRBV24-1, the J gene TRBJ2-1; tentative D call: TRBD2 (7 bases). Germline assignment: CDR1 KGHDR and CDR2 SFDVKD. V lost 4 bases to trimming and J lost 5 bases, with 17 bases between them. The CDR3 is made up of 16 amino acids. CDR3 in amino acids: CATSDPGRGGHNEQFF. CDR3 in DNA: TGTGCCACCAGTGACCCCGGCAGGGGAGGGCACAATGAGCAGTTCTTC.

V is TRBV5-4 and J is TRBJ1-6, with 8 bases lining up with TRBD1. There are 14 residues in the CDR3. The ends lost 4 bases at V and 8 bases at J; junction bases unmatched: 5. From germline, CDR1 is SGHNT and CDR2 YYREEE (reference sequence). The CDR3 DNA reads TGTGCCAGCAGCGTGGACAGGGTTTATTCACCCCTCCACTTT. As protein: CASSVDRVYSPLHF.

The chain recombines TRBV18 with TRBJ1-6; D is uncertain. Trimming removed 3 bases at V and 7 bases at J, with 7 bases between. CDR3 size: 13 residues. Per germline, CDR1 KGHSH and CDR2 LQKENI. This chain's CDR3 is CASSPNSNSPLHF. The CDR3 nucleotides are TGTGCCAGCTCACCCAATTCCAATTCACCCCTCCACTTT.

J is TRBJ1-1 and V is TRBV29-1, with 8 bases that match TRBD1. This CDR3 is 12 amino acids long. V shed 7 bases, J shed 4 bases, and the junction held 5 bases outside the gene matches. Germline V CDR1 and CDR2: SQVTM, ANQGSEA. The CDR3 sequence is CSGLTGGTEAFF. In DNA, the CDR3 is TGCAGCGGCTTAACAGGGGGCACTGAAGCTTTCTTT.

The V and J genes are TRBV21-1 and TRBJ2-2; no DNA check was done on the table's D call, TRBD2. TRBV21-1 is reported as a pseudogene. The CDR3 is 20 amino acids. DNA for the CDR3: TGTGCCAGCAGCGAAATGCCGACAGGGACTAGCGGGGGTATCACCGGGGAGCTGTTTTTT. It yields the protein CASSEMPTGTSGGITGELFF.

This chain links TRBV12-1 with TRBJ1-6; the D call TRBD1 from the table was never checked on the DNA. TRBV12-1 is a recognized pseudogene. CDR3 size: 18 residues. The CDR3: CASSFEGRVGISDSPLHF. The DNA of the CDR3 is TGTGCCAGCAGCTTTGAGGGCAGGGTAGGCATAAGCGATTCACCCCTCCACTTT.

The genes are TRBV10-3 and TRBJ2-1, with a weak D call TRBD2 (6 bases). The V gene lost 8 bases and the J gene lost 8 bases, with 16 bases spanning the gap. Germline V lookup: CDR1 ENHRY, CDR2 SYGVKD. The CDR3 has 13 amino acids. CDR3 sequence: CAIGTGAGDEQFF. CDR3 DNA sequence: TGTGCCATCGGAACGGGAGCTGGGGATGAGCAGTTCTTC.